Listed here are 5 T cell receptor beta chains from one sample, sequenced in a study of beta chain features in type 1 diabetes. Their specific antigens are unknown. Sequenced material consisted of expressed TCRB transcripts (all of the isolated RNA was reverse transcribed). TCRdb's copy holds only in-frame clones and misses some; the assay was immunoSEQ multiplex PCR. The data contain a few hundred thousand clones, roughly 12% of them seen just once; the ten biggest clones take up 0.0085% to 0.012%. General study findings and limits: Significant though moderate, a shortening of TCRB CDR3s appeared in all four CD4+ subsets of Type 1 diabetes patients.

Sequencing used naive CD4+ T cells from blood. The receptor source for this set is a woman aged 18-29 years with type 1 diabetes.

This sequence joins TRBV9 and TRBJ2-1, with TRBD1 identical over 7 bases. The CDR3 length is 17 residues. The junction had 9 bases not matched to a gene; V was cut back by 0 bases and J by 3 bases. CDR1 and CDR2 from the germline V gene are SGDLS and YYNGEE. The CDR3 nucleotides are TGTGCCAGCAGCGTAGCTACGGGGACAGTTCTCTACAATGAGCAGTTCTTC. Protein sequence: CASSVATGTVLYNEQFF.

This rearrangement joins TRBV7-2 to TRBJ2-7; 7 nucleotides agree with TRBD1. The CDR3 totals 14 residues. J gave up 3 bases and V 5 bases, and 7 bases lay outside the gene matches. The germline V gene has CDR1 SGHTA and CDR2 FQGNSA. The CDR3 coding sequence is TGTGCCAGCAGCCAGGGACAGAGGGACTACGAGCAGTACTTC. This gives the protein CASSQGQRDYEQYF.

The V and J genes are TRBV2 and TRBJ2-7, with TRBD2 matching 10 bases. J lost 2 bases, V lost 9 bases, and 7 bases had no gene match. Germline CDR1 is SNHLY and CDR2 is FYNNEI. This CDR3 is built from 14 residues. The CDR3 loop reads CARQREGAPYEQYF. CDR3 bases: TGTGCCAGGCAGCGGGAGGGTGCGCCCTACGAGCAGTACTTC.

The chain links TRBV29-1 to TRBJ2-3; TRBD1 matches 7 bases. V shed 4 bases and J 4 bases; nucleotides not matched to a gene: 5. There are 13 residues in the CDR3. Germline CDR1 reads SQVTM; CDR2 reads ANQGSEA. The CDR3 sequence: CSVGDGTADTQYF. The CDR3 bases are TGCAGCGTTGGAGATGGGACAGCAGATACGCAGTATTTT.

This sequence joins TRBV6-5 and TRBJ1-6; D is uncertain. CDR1 is MNHEY and CDR2 is SVGAGI in the germline V gene. This CDR3 has 15 amino acids. Trimming cost V 9 bases and J 0 bases, with 12 bases left between them. In DNA, the CDR3 is TGTGCCAGTTCACCCGGGAGCTCCTATAATTCACCCCTCCACTTT. Translation gives CASSPGSSYNSPLHF.